These 25 T cell receptor beta chains were all obtained from the same sample, sequenced in a study of blood T cell repertoires in COVID-19 (dated by TCRdb to 2019 to 2021). Libraries were prepared through the immunoSEQ multiplex PCR assay. As stored in TCRdb, this immuneACCESS dataset retains in-frame rearrangements with V and J assigned. A fraction of the clones does not appear; measured against another copy, unresolved V genes explain less than half of the discrepancy, and the remainder lacks a known reason. In this sample the table shows 95,000 to 120,000 clones, roughly 80% of which occur a single time. 1.5% to 1.8% of the sample rests with the top ten. The sequencing input was peripheral blood. All receptors derive from a man in his fifties with acute or convalescent COVID-19.

The V and J genes are TRBV3-1 (or the pseudogene TRBV3-2) and TRBJ2-1; TRBD2 matches at 16 bases. Germline CDR1 reads LGHDT; CDR2 reads YNNKEL (reference sequence). V was clipped by 6 bases and J by 4 bases; unmatched bases: 6. The CDR3 consists of 17 residues. The CDR3, as DNA: TGTGCCAGCAGGGGACTAGCGGGGGGGCCGGGTTACAATGAGCAGTTCTTC. Amino acids: CASRGLAGGPGYNEQFF.

This clone showed up just once. This chain uses TRBV21-1 with TRBJ1-3; the D call of TRBD1 is as the table states it, not checked on the DNA. TRBV21-1 is deemed a pseudogene. The CDR3 sequence is 15 residues long. The CDR3 DNA is TGTGCCAGCAGCAAAGGTTACATGACTGGAAACACCATATATTTT. Translated: CASSKGYMTGNTIYF.

The V gene is TRBV12-5, the J gene TRBJ1-1; 10 bases match TRBD1. Germline CDR1 and CDR2: LGHNT and FRNRAP. The J segment lost 9 bases and the V segment lost 5 bases, leaving 9 bases of the junction unmatched. The CDR3 spans 14 residues. In DNA form, the CDR3 reads TGTGCTAGTGGTCCGGGACAGGGGCGAACCCAAGCTTTCTTT. Translation: CASGPGQGRTQAFF.

Of note for this clone: Other nucleotide sequences from this sample produce the same CDR3. The J gene is TRBJ2-2, the V gene TRBV9; TRBD1 aligns across 8 bases. Unmatched junction bases numbered 6, after V lost 0 bases and J lost 5 bases. The germline CDR1 and CDR2 sequences are SGDLS and YYNGEE. The CDR3 sequence is 16 residues long. CDR3 sequence: CASSVGQGARTGELFF. Written as DNA, the CDR3 is TGTGCCAGCAGCGTAGGTCAGGGGGCGCGGACCGGGGAGCTGTTTTTT.

The chain carries TRBV9 and TRBJ2-2; 8 bases match TRBD2. Germline CDR1 and CDR2: SGDLS and YYNGEE. J lost 4 bases, V lost 0 bases, and 5 bases had no gene match. This CDR3 contains 16 residues. In nucleotides, the CDR3 is TGTGCCAGCAGCGTAGGGAATAGCGGGGTCACCGGGGAGCTGTTTTTT. Translation: CASSVGNSGVTGELFF.

The chain combines TRBV5-1 with TRBJ2-1, with 8 bases identical to TRBD1. J lost 2 bases, V lost 3 bases, and 4 bases had no gene match. This CDR3 spans 15 amino acids. Germline CDR1 reads SGHRS; CDR2 reads YFSETQ. The CDR3 is CASSWTGFAYNEQFF. CDR3 in DNA: TGCGCCAGCAGCTGGACAGGGTTCGCCTACAATGAGCAGTTCTTC.

This sequence joins TRBV5-1 and TRBJ1-2; 7 nucleotides align to TRBD1. Germline loops: CDR1 SGHRS, CDR2 YFSETQ. The CDR3 contains 15 residues. The ends lost 0 bases at V and 3 bases at J; junction bases unmatched: 5. The CDR3 here is CASSLVIGTDYGYTF. CDR3 sequence (DNA): TGCGCCAGCAGCTTGGTAATAGGGACAGACTATGGCTACACCTTC. Variable domain in full (rest from reference TRBV5-1 and TRBJ1-2): KAGVTQTPRYLIKTRGQQVTLSCSPISGHRSVSWYQQTPGQGLQFLFEYFSETQRNKGNFPGRFSGRQFSNSRSEMNVSTLELGDSALYLCASSLVIGTDYGYTFGSGTRLTVV.

In its sample, this clone was seen many times. The CDR3 region has the DNA TGCGCCAGCAGCCAAGGTCAAGGGGCTGGGGATACGCAGTATTTT. It translates to CASSQGQGAGDTQYF. The genes are TRBV4-1 and TRBJ2-3; tentative D call: TRBD1 (5 bases). The length of the CDR3 is 15 residues. Germline CDR1 reads MGHRA; CDR2 reads YSYEKL. V was clipped by 1 base and J by 6 bases, with 14 bases between them.

V usage is TRBV27 and J usage is TRBJ1-1; maybe TRBD1 (6 bases). The CDR3 extends over 14 amino acids. V was pared by 2 bases and J by 4 bases, with 11 bases between. CDR1 is MNHEY, CDR2 SMNVEV, per germline (reference sequence). This CDR3 reads CASSLRGSVTEAFF. The CDR3, as DNA: TGTGCCAGCAGTTTAAGGGGGTCGGTCACTGAAGCTTTCTTT.

The chain recombines TRBV21-1 with TRBJ1-1; the table's D gene call, TRBD1, was not cross checked with the DNA. TRBV21-1 is a pseudogene locus. The CDR3 totals 13 residues. In DNA form, the CDR3 reads TGTGCCAAAAGACAAGACATGAACACTGAAGCTTTCTTT. Its protein is CAKRQDMNTEAFF.

The gene calls are TRBV6-5 and TRBJ1-3; a weak D match, TRBD1 (6 bases). Germline lookup yields CDR1 MNHEY and CDR2 SVGAGI. CDR3 length equals 15 residues. The V end was cut by 5 bases, the J end by 1 base, with 12 bases between. In DNA, the CDR3 is TGTGCCAGCAGTCCAACAGGGTATTCTGGAAACACCATATATTTT. Encoded protein: CASSPTGYSGNTIYF.

J is TRBJ2-2 and V is TRBV5-1, with 7 positions matching TRBD1. Per germline, CDR1 SGHRS and CDR2 YFSETQ. CDR3 size: 15 residues. Trimming took 1 base from V and 3 from J; bases not matched to a gene: 3. CDR3 sequence (DNA): TGCGCCAGCAGCTTGCGACAGGGCGACACCGGGGAGCTGTTTTTT. Encoded protein: CASSLRQGDTGELFF.

This clone was counted only a few times. This chain uses TRBV6-2 or TRBV6-3 with TRBJ1-5; 8 bases are a match to TRBD1. This CDR3 contains 14 residues. With V trimmed by 5 bases and J by 6 bases, 6 bases remained unmatched. Germline V CDR1 and CDR2: MNHEY, SVGEGT. The CDR3 DNA reads as TGTGCCAGCAGTGTCCAGACAGGGGCTCAGCCCCAGCATTTT. Its protein product is CASSVQTGAQPQHF.

The V and J genes are TRBV6-1 and TRBJ2-1; D perhaps matches TRBD2 (5 bases). The V and J ends lost 1 base and 5 bases respectively, with 12 bases between them. There are 15 residues in the CDR3. CDR1 is MNHNS and CDR2 is SASEGT in the germline V gene. The CDR3 bases are TGTGCCAGCAGTGAAGGGGCGGGCCGAGACAATGAGCAGTTCTTC. It specifies CASSEGAGRDNEQFF.

The chain uses TRBV27 and TRBJ2-7; D is possibly TRBD1 (6 bases). CDR1 is MNHEY, CDR2 SMNVEV, per germline (reference sequence). Trimming stripped 8 bases from V and 7 bases from J, with 21 bases between. The CDR3 totals 14 residues. Written as DNA, the CDR3 is TGTGCCAGCTACCGGGACACCGCGCCGTGGGAGCAGTACTTC. Translation: CASYRDTAPWEQYF.

The CDR3 bases are TGTGCCTCCAATCTCGGGGGGGCCCGGGAGACCCAGTACTTC. Its translation is CASNLGGARETQYF. The chain couples TRBV28 to TRBJ2-5, with 8 bases that match TRBD2. The CDR3 totals 14 residues. CDR1 and CDR2 from the germline V gene are MDHEN and SYDVKM. V was pared by 11 bases and J by 5 bases, with 13 bases of the junction left unmatched.

This sequence joins TRBV5-8 and TRBJ2-3; 10 nucleotides line up with TRBD2. The V gene end was trimmed by 0 bases and the J gene end by 6 bases; junction bases not matched to a gene: 4. Germline CDR1 SGHTS, CDR2 YDEGEE. The CDR3 sequence is 15 residues long. CDR3 DNA sequence: TGTGCCAGCAGCTTGGGGCTAGCGGGGGTGGATACGCAGTATTTT. Translating it yields CASSLGLAGVDTQYF.

V and J are TRBV24-1 and TRBJ1-2; D ambiguous. V lost 5 bases and J 3 bases, leaving 12 bases between the germline ends. CDR3 size: 14 residues. Per the germline V gene, CDR1 is KGHDR and CDR2 is SFDVKD. This CDR3 is CATSVPGAHYGYTF. CDR3 DNA sequence: TGTGCCACCAGTGTCCCGGGAGCCCACTATGGCTACACCTTC.

The chain joins TRBV19 to TRBJ1-1; D may be TRBD1 (6 bases). V was pared by 6 bases and J by 11 bases, with 19 bases between. Looked up from germline, CDR1 is LNHDA and CDR2 is SQIVND (reference sequence). The CDR3 is 13 amino acids. CDR3 nucleotide sequence: TGTGCCAGTAGGAGAGTGGGAGGGACATACGCTTTCTTT. Translation: CASRRVGGTYAFF.

Points on this clone: In the same sample, other DNA sequences code for this CDR3. The V and J genes are TRBV29-1 and TRBJ2-3, with a weak D call TRBD2 (5 bases). The CDR3 has 12 amino acids. V was cut by 4 bases and J by 2 bases, with 7 bases left in between. The germline V gene has CDR1 SQVTM and CDR2 ANQGSEA. The CDR3: CSVGTVTDTQYF. The DNA of the CDR3 is TGCAGCGTTGGGACTGTCACAGATACGCAGTATTTT.

This clone is a singleton in its sample. The rearrangement joins TRBV2 to TRBJ1-4; no clear D gene. Looked up from germline, CDR1 is SNHLY and CDR2 is FYNNEI. V was cut by 8 bases and J by 5 bases, with 18 bases left in between. This CDR3 region has 15 residues. The CDR3 DNA sequence: TGTGCCAGCCTCAATTCAGTGACTGTCAATGAAAAACTGTTTTTT. Encoded protein: CASLNSVTVNEKLFF.

The chain recombines TRBV5-4 with TRBJ1-2; no reliable D call. The germline V gene has CDR1 SGHNT and CDR2 YYREEE (reference sequence). The CDR3 totals 15 residues. The germline V and J ends were trimmed by 0 bases and 0 bases, with 9 bases remaining between them. The chain's CDR3 is CASSLATAANYGYTF. For the CDR3, the DNA is TGTGCCAGCAGCTTGGCAACAGCCGCTAACTATGGCTACACCTTC.

The genes are TRBV7-2 and TRBJ1-1, with D possibly being TRBD1 (5 bases). Germline V gene data show CDR1 as SGHTA and CDR2 as FQGNSA. This CDR3 spans 14 amino acids. Trimming pared 3 bases from V and 1 base from J, leaving 9 bases between. Here the CDR3 reads CASSLGLTNTEAFF. The CDR3 DNA follows: TGTGCCAGCAGCTTGGGACTGACGAACACTGAAGCTTTCTTT.

This clone has just one count. V usage is TRBV5-1 and J usage is TRBJ2-3; 15 bases align to TRBD2. The V gene end was trimmed by 4 bases and the J gene end by 5 bases; junction bases not matched to a gene: 8. The CDR3 runs 17 residues. Germline CDR1 SGHRS, CDR2 YFSETQ. The chain's CDR3 is CASSGRTSGGAGDTQYF. In DNA, the CDR3 is TGCGCCAGCAGCGGTCGGACTAGCGGGGGGGCAGGAGATACGCAGTATTTT.

The rearrangement joins TRBV7-3 to TRBJ1-6, with 7 positions matching TRBD1. The CDR3 runs 15 residues. CDR1 SGHTA and CDR2 FQGTGA come from the germline V gene. Trimming took 4 bases from V and 9 from J; bases not matched to a gene: 9. This CDR3 is CASSSAPGQSSPLHF. The CDR3 region has the DNA TGTGCCAGCAGCTCAGCCCCGGGACAGAGTTCACCCCTCCACTTT.